The 2 T cell receptor beta chains listed next were all sequenced from one sample in a study of metastatic and nonmetastatic thyroid tumors. Each patient came to thyroid surgery without any prior treatment (of any kind). TCRdb reprocessed the PCR reads via MiXCR. Of about 39,000 clones in the sample, 19% were seen once. The material sequenced was blood. These receptors were taken from a female donor with papillary thyroid cancer or a benign thyroid nodule (not recorded which). Some clones in this sample may be carry-over from other donors' samples.

The sample holds many counts of this clone. A much larger clone differs from this one at a single base, so this may be a read error. Other DNA sequences in this sample translate to the same CDR3. The chain uses TRBV28 and TRBJ2-7, with 7 bases matching TRBD2. The germline CDR1 and CDR2 sequences are MDHEN and SYDVKM. V shed 4 bases and J 7 bases; nucleotides not matched to a gene: 7. This CDR3 region has 13 residues. CDR3 nucleotide sequence: TGTGCCAGCAGTTCCACTAGCGTCCATGAGCAGTACTTC. This translates into CASSSTSVHEQYF.

This clone has a count of ten or more. The chain joins TRBV6-2 or TRBV6-3 to TRBJ2-1; 8 bases match TRBD2. V dropped 7 bases and J dropped 8; count of bases not matched to a gene: 10. Germline V CDR1 and CDR2: MNHEY, SVGEGT. This CDR3 comprises 14 residues. Here the CDR3 DNA reads TGTGCCAGCACTATAACCGGGACTAGGGATGAGCAGTTCTTC. It codes for CASTITGTRDEQFF.